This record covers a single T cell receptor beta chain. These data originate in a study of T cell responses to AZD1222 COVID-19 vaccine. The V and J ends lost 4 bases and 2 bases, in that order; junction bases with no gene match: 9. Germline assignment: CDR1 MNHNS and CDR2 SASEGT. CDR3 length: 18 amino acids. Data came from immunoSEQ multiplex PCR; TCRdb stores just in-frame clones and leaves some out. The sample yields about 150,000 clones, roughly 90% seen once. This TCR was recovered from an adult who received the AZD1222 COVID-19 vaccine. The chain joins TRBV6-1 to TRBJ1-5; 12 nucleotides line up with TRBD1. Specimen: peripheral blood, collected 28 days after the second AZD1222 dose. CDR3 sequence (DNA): TGTGCCAGCAGTGGACCGGGACAGGGGGCTAGGGGCAATCAGCCCCAGCATTTT. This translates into CASSGPGQGARGNQPQHF.